This T cell receptor (beta chain) was recorded in a study of Graves' ophthalmopathy and Graves' hyperthyroidism. Study-wide background: Peripheral blood sampling occurred at initial diagnosis, before any treatment.

Among the exclusions were patients with other autoimmune diseases, uncontrolled infections, pregnancy or lactation. Germline CDR1 KGHDR, CDR2 SFDVKD. V shed 6 bases, J shed 8 bases, and the junction held 6 bases outside the gene matches. This CDR3 comprises 15 residues. Amplified material comprised TCR beta CDR3 regions derived from RNA transcripts. Second-round multiplex PCR came after a first-round RT-PCR that employed HTBI primers. TCRdb reprocessed the multiplex PCR reads via MiXCR and lists one record per CDR3 protein. The sample carries hundreds of thousands of distinct CDR3 sequences, over 40% recorded once. The study's findings and limits: Detected in blood as well were most expanded thyroid clonotypes with frequency above 0.001. Classification of ophthalmopathy versus stable hyperthyroidism by a 13-signature model yielded around 90% sensitivity and just under 84% specificity.

This clonotype has a handful of counts. No antigen is known for it. The TCR comes from an adult man with Graves' ophthalmopathy. Source material: peripheral blood. The V call is TRBV24-1, the J call TRBJ2-1, with TRBD2 matching over 13 bases. The chain's CDR3 is CATSRPGTSGDEQFF. The CDR3 region has the DNA TGTGCCACCAGTCGTCCCGGGACTAGCGGGGATGAGCAGTTCTTC.